The rows below give T cell receptor beta chains drawn from one sample of a study of blood T cell repertoires in COVID-19. Measured with immunoSEQ multiplex PCR; TCRdb has only the in-frame clones, and not every one. Among around 65,000 clones, 70% to 90% were seen once, and the ten largest hold under 6%. The specimen was peripheral blood. The receptors shown here come from a man aged 70-80 years with acute or convalescent COVID-19. Each CDR3 is given with its conserved first and last residue.

V	J	CDR3
TRBV14	TRBJ1-2	CASSQVGRKRDGYTF
TRBV7-2	TRBJ2-5	CASSSKVASGRETQYF
TRBV4-1	TRBJ2-3	CASSQGGSHSTDTQYF
TRBV9	TRBJ1-3	CASSGTGGNTIYF
TRBV5-5	TRBJ1-2	CASSLVSGWEGNYGYTF
TRBV7-2	TRBJ2-3	CASSLEDRWGDTQYF
TRBV5-1	TRBJ2-7	CASSLGTGGYEQYF
TRBV6-6	TRBJ2-5	CASSLQGNQETQYF
TRBV6-1	TRBJ1-2	CASSEYEGILGYGYTF
TRBV27	TRBJ1-6	CASRRQLENNSPLHF
TRBV5-4	TRBJ2-5	CASSSEAYQETQYF
TRBV3-1/TRBV3-2	TRBJ2-3	CASSPTHGTYDTDTQYF
TRBV5-1	TRBJ1-1	CASSLGGMNTEAFF
TRBV7-3	TRBJ2-2	CASSPQDTGELFF